The 30 T cell receptor beta chains listed next were all sequenced from one sample in a study of human thymus T cells. Sequenced by immunoSEQ multiplex PCR; TCRdb stores in-frame clones only, minus some. The sample lists tens of thousands of clones, 94% occurring once. Sequenced sample: blood. The receptors come from a boy younger than two with a congenital heart defect but otherwise immunologically healthy.

In this sample, this clone turned up once. The rearrangement uses TRBV4-1 and TRBJ1-1, with D uncertain. This CDR3 is 13 amino acids long. CDR1 and CDR2 from the germline V gene are MGHRA and YSYEKL. V lost 4 bases to trimming and J lost 3 bases, with 9 bases between them. This CDR3 is CASSREWDTEAFF. As DNA, the CDR3 is TGCGCCAGCAGCCGAGAATGGGACACTGAAGCTTTCTTT.

This chain uses TRBV7-2 with TRBJ2-1, with 7 bases fitting TRBD2. Germline V gives CDR1 SGHTA, CDR2 FQGNSA. The CDR3 runs 14 residues. Trimming cost V 4 bases and J 7 bases; bases outside gene matches: 7. The CDR3 here is CASSSRTRPNEQFF. In DNA form, the CDR3 reads TGTGCCAGCAGCTCCCGGACTAGGCCTAATGAGCAGTTCTTC.

J is TRBJ1-2 and V is TRBV11-3, with TRBD1 matching over 9 bases. The germline V gene has CDR1 SGHNT and CDR2 YENEEA. This CDR3 has 13 residues. Trimming cost V 5 bases and J 7 bases; bases outside gene matches: 5. CDR3 loop: CASSHRGPGGYTF. The CDR3 DNA sequence: TGTGCCAGCAGCCACAGGGGGCCGGGTGGCTACACCTTC. Full variable domain (rest looked up from reference TRBV11-3 and TRBJ1-2): EAGVVQSPRYKIIEKKQPVAFWCNPISGHNTLYWYLQNLGQGPELLIRYENEEAVDDSQLPKDRFSAERLKGVDSTLKIQPAELGDSAVYLCASSHRGPGGYTFGSGTRLTVV.

The chain links TRBV10-1 to TRBJ1-4; the match to TRBD1 covers 8 bases. The V gene end was trimmed by 6 bases and the J gene end by 7 bases; junction bases not matched to a gene: 10. The CDR3 extends over 15 amino acids. Germline CDR1 and CDR2: WNHNN and SYGVQD (reference sequence). The CDR3 here is CASRLVGQAGEKLFF. The CDR3 DNA reads TGCGCCAGCAGGCTCGTGGGACAGGCCGGTGAAAAACTGTTTTTT.

This clone was picked up a small number of times. V usage is TRBV6-5 and J usage is TRBJ1-1, with 10 bases identical to TRBD1. Looked up from germline, CDR1 is MNHEY and CDR2 is SVGAGI. Trimming at V came to 6 bases and at J to 6 bases, leaving 7 bases not matched to a gene. The CDR3 runs 14 residues. The CDR3 loop reads CASSLAGTGAEAFF. CDR3 DNA sequence: TGTGCCAGCAGCCTCGCCGGGACAGGGGCTGAAGCTTTCTTT.

The chain couples TRBV7-2 to TRBJ1-5, with a weak D call TRBD1 (6 bases). CDR1 and CDR2 (germline): SGHTA, FQGNSA. The CDR3 consists of 13 residues. V lost 3 bases and J lost 4, with 7 bases in between. The CDR3 protein is CASSFDRNQPQHF. In DNA form, the CDR3 reads TGTGCCAGCAGCTTCGACAGGAATCAGCCCCAGCATTTT.

In its sample, this clone ranks as large. This sequence joins TRBV28 and TRBJ2-3; the match to TRBD2 covers 8 bases. V lost 4 bases to trimming and J lost 5 bases; unmatched junction nucleotides: 2. This CDR3 has 13 residues. Germline values: CDR1 MDHEN, CDR2 SYDVKM. The CDR3 protein is CASSSLAGDTQYF. CDR3 coding DNA: TGTGCCAGCAGTTCCCTAGCGGGAGATACGCAGTATTTT.

V is TRBV27 and J is TRBJ1-1; possible D gene TRBD1, 5 bases. The ends were cut back, 2 bases at V and 1 base at J, with 11 bases in the middle. The CDR3 totals 15 residues. Germline CDR1 and CDR2: MNHEY and SMNVEV (reference sequence). DNA for the CDR3: TGTGCCAGCAGTTTAATGGGGGGGACGAACACTGAAGCTTTCTTT. Translation: CASSLMGGTNTEAFF.

The chain joins TRBV5-1 to TRBJ1-2; no clear D. This CDR3 has 13 residues. Germline CDR1 is SGHRS and CDR2 is YFSETQ. The V and J ends lost 0 bases and 6 bases respectively, with 9 bases between them. Here the CDR3 reads CASSLGYLDGYTF. CDR3 nucleotide sequence: TGCGCCAGCAGCTTGGGATATTTGGATGGCTACACCTTC.

The chain combines TRBV28 with TRBJ1-2; a weak D match, TRBD1 (6 bases). Germline-derived CDR1 and CDR2 are MDHEN and SYDVKM. The CDR3 contains 17 residues. V lost 2 bases to trimming and J lost 2 bases, with 18 bases between them. DNA for the CDR3: TGTGCCAGCAGTTTACGTCTTACAGGGTTTTTCAACTATGGCTACACCTTC. Translated, it gives CASSLRLTGFFNYGYTF.

The CDR3 protein is CASSIVGQSEAFF. As DNA, the CDR3 is TGTGCCAGTAGTATAGTAGGACAGTCTGAAGCTTTCTTT. The chain joins TRBV19 to TRBJ1-1; D is possibly TRBD1 (6 bases). V shed 1 base and J shed 6 bases, with 9 bases lying between them. The germline V gene encodes CDR1 LNHDA and CDR2 SQIVND (reference sequence). CDR3 length: 13 amino acids.

The chain is built from TRBV16 and TRBJ2-5; 7 nucleotides align to TRBD1. The trim removed 4 bases at V and 2 bases at J, leaving 4 bases unmatched. This CDR3 has 14 residues. CDR1 and CDR2 from the germline V gene are KGHSY and FQNENV. For the CDR3, the DNA is TGTGCCAGCAGCCTCCGGGACAGACAAGAGACCCAGTACTTC. Its protein product is CASSLRDRQETQYF.

The genes are TRBV4-2 and TRBJ2-1, with D possibly TRBD2 on 6 matching bases. This CDR3 contains 15 residues. V lost 4 bases, J lost 3 bases, and 13 bases lay in between. Looked up from germline, CDR1 is LGHNA and CDR2 is YNFKEQ. This CDR3 is CASSLVGLNYNEQFF. Written as DNA, the CDR3 is TGTGCCAGCAGCCTCGTCGGACTAAACTACAATGAGCAGTTCTTC.

Regarding this clone: One junction end does not reproduce the germline sequence, and a read error may be involved. Other DNA sequences within the sample encode an identical CDR3. The chain recombines TRBV29-1 with TRBJ2-5, with D possibly TRBD2 on 5 matching bases. The length of the CDR3 is 14 residues. CDR1 is SQVTM, CDR2 ANQGSEA, per germline. The CDR3 DNA reads as TGTAGCGTTGGAGGTAGCGTGAACCAAGAGACCCAGTACTTC. It translates to CSVGGSVNQETQYF.

The chain uses TRBV2 and TRBJ2-7, with a weak D call TRBD1 (6 bases). The CDR3 extends over 13 amino acids. Trimming cost V 6 bases and J 3 bases, with 12 bases left between them. Germline-derived CDR1 and CDR2 are SNHLY and FYNNEI. The CDR3 DNA is TGTGCCAGCAGGATAACAGGGAGCTACGAGCAGTACTTC. It is translated as CASRITGSYEQYF.

The chain uses TRBV18 and TRBJ2-5; D is uncertain. The CDR3 is 12 residues long. Germline-derived CDR1 and CDR2 are KGHSH and LQKENI. V gave up 2 bases and J gave up 4 bases, with 5 bases separating them. The CDR3 is CASSPSGETQYF. The DNA of the CDR3 is TGTGCCAGCTCACCATCAGGAGAGACCCAGTACTTC.

The chain uses TRBV27 and TRBJ2-5; D call uncertain. Trimming took 5 bases from V and 5 from J, leaving 12 bases between them. CDR1 is MNHEY and CDR2 is SMNVEV in the germline V gene (reference sequence). The CDR3 contains 13 residues. CDR3 region: CASSPRIWETQYF. In nucleotides, the CDR3 is TGTGCCAGCAGTCCCCGCATTTGGGAGACCCAGTACTTC.

The chain links TRBV10-3 to TRBJ1-2; 9 bases line up with TRBD1. V lost 5 bases, J lost 10 bases, and 11 bases stayed unmatched. This CDR3 has 14 residues. Per germline, CDR1 ENHRY and CDR2 SYGVKD. CDR3 DNA sequence: TGTGCCATCAGTTCGATCCGGGACAGGGTGGACTACACCTTC. The encoded protein is CAISSIRDRVDYTF.

The chain is built from TRBV7-2 and TRBJ2-7; TRBD2 matches at 8 bases. Germline loops: CDR1 SGHTA, CDR2 FQGNSA. The ends lost 5 bases at V and 2 bases at J; junction bases unmatched: 5. The CDR3 contains 14 residues. The CDR3 DNA reads as TGTGCCAGCAGCCCTACTAGCGGCACCTACGAGCAGTACTTC. Translation gives CASSPTSGTYEQYF.

The rearrangement joins TRBV7-8 to TRBJ2-1; a possible D gene is TRBD1 (6 bases). Germline V CDR1 and CDR2: SGHVS, FQNEAQ. The germline V and J ends were trimmed by 5 bases and 0 bases, with 11 bases remaining between them. The length of the CDR3 is 15 residues. CDR3 nucleotides: TGTGCCAGCAGCCAGGACAGCAGCTCCTACAATGAGCAGTTCTTC. The encoded protein is CASSQDSSSYNEQFF.

Of note for this clone: A junction boundary mismatches the germline segment, possibly from a read error. Other DNA sequences in this specimen translate into the identical CDR3. V is TRBV5-1 and J is TRBJ2-7; possible D gene TRBD2, 6 bases. The CDR3 is made up of 13 amino acids. Per the germline V gene, CDR1 is SGHRS and CDR2 is YFSETQ. CDR3 DNA sequence: TGTGCCAGCAGCTCTGCGCGGGACTTCGAGCAGTACTTC. Amino acid sequence: CASSSARDFEQYF.

This chain uses TRBV2 with TRBJ2-3; tentative D call: TRBD1 (6 bases). The length of the CDR3 is 15 residues. Trimming cost V 6 bases and J 1 base, with 14 bases left between them. Germline lookup yields CDR1 SNHLY and CDR2 FYNNEI. The CDR3 DNA reads as TGTGCCAGCAGGGCCGAACAGGGTCGCACAGATACGCAGTATTTT. Translation: CASRAEQGRTDTQYF.

The chain joins TRBV28 to TRBJ1-5, with D possibly TRBD1 on 5 matching bases. CDR1 MDHEN and CDR2 SYDVKM come from the germline V gene. The CDR3 totals 17 residues. V dropped 5 bases and J dropped 2 bases, with 19 bases sitting between them. For the CDR3, the DNA is TGTGCCAGCAGTAGCCTTCTTAGGGGCGCGGGCAATCAGCCCCAGCATTTT. Translated, it gives CASSSLLRGAGNQPQHF. Full variable domain (outside the CDR3, taken from reference TRBV28 and TRBJ1-5): DVKVTQSSRYLVKRTGEKVFLECVQDMDHENMFWYRQDPGLGLRLIYFSYDVKMKEKGDIPEGYSVSREKKERFSLILESASTNQTSMYLCASSSLLRGAGNQPQHFGDGTRLSIL.

This chain uses TRBV2 with TRBJ1-6; D perhaps matches TRBD1 (5 bases). The CDR3 extends over 15 amino acids. Germline loops: CDR1 SNHLY, CDR2 FYNNEI. Trimming shortened V by 8 bases and J by 9 bases, and 20 bases separated the two germline ends. The CDR3 bases are TGTGCCAGCGGACTACGGGGCACCGGTGGTTCACCCCTCCACTTT. As protein: CASGLRGTGGSPLHF.

The chain is built from TRBV4-1 and TRBJ2-2; D uncertain. V was trimmed by 6 bases and J by 1 base, leaving 3 bases between them. Per the germline V gene, CDR1 is MGHRA and CDR2 is YSYEKL. CDR3 length: 12 residues. This CDR3 reads CASRQNTGELFF. The CDR3, as DNA: TGCGCCAGCAGGCAGAACACCGGGGAGCTGTTTTTT.

The chain carries TRBV4-1 and TRBJ1-4, with D unclear. Trimming removed 0 bases at V and 8 bases at J, with 10 bases between. The CDR3 is 14 amino acids. Germline assignment: CDR1 MGHRA and CDR2 YSYEKL. CDR3 loop: CASSQDRVGEKLFF. DNA of the CDR3: TGCGCCAGCAGCCAAGATCGTGTCGGGGAAAAACTGTTTTTT.

The chain combines TRBV6-5 with TRBJ1-2, with 7 bases matching TRBD1. CDR1 and CDR2 (germline): MNHEY, SVGAGI. The junction had 10 bases not matched to a gene; V was cut back by 2 bases and J by 4 bases. The CDR3 loop spans 16 amino acids. The CDR3 sequence is CASSYQQTGPFYGYTF. The CDR3 coding sequence is TGTGCCAGCAGTTACCAGCAGACAGGGCCCTTCTATGGCTACACCTTC.

V is TRBV11-3 and J is TRBJ2-1; 10 bases map to TRBD2. The CDR3 is 19 residues long. Germline-derived CDR1 and CDR2 are SGHNT and YENEEA. The junction had 17 bases not matched to a gene; V was cut back by 5 bases and J by 4 bases. For the CDR3, the DNA is TGTGCCAGCAGCCCGAAAGACCCCTCTAGCGGGAGTAAATACAATGAGCAGTTCTTC. This sequence encodes CASSPKDPSSGSKYNEQFF.

The gene calls are TRBV29-1 and TRBJ2-7, with D unclear. Germline lookup yields CDR1 SQVTM and CDR2 ANQGSEA. The CDR3 spans 12 residues. V lost 1 base and J lost 4, with 8 bases in between. The CDR3 DNA is TGCAGCGTTGAAGGTCCGGCTTACGAGCAGTACTTC. It is translated as CSVEGPAYEQYF.

The genes are TRBV27 and TRBJ1-1; 7 bases are shared with TRBD1. This CDR3 is built from 14 residues. CDR1 is MNHEY and CDR2 is SMNVEV in the germline V gene (reference sequence). With 3 bases clipped from V and 1 base from J, the junction kept 2 bases outside the gene matches. The CDR3, as DNA: TGTGCCAGCAGTTTCCGACAGGGGAACACTGAAGCTTTCTTT. Translating gives CASSFRQGNTEAFF.